One sample yielded the 2 T cell receptor beta chains listed below, sequenced in a study of shared T cell receptors in the human thymus. The method was immunoSEQ multiplex PCR; TCRdb's version includes in-frame clones alone and lacks a portion of them. The table records some 760,000 clones, over 75% of them present only once. The sample was also linked to a second study, of human thymus T cells.

The material sequenced was thymocytes. Source of these receptors: a girl under two years old with a congenital heart defect.

J is TRBJ1-2 and V is TRBV6-5; TRBD1 matches 9 bases. Germline V lookup: CDR1 MNHEY, CDR2 SVGAGI. This CDR3 is 14 amino acids long. V trimming: 5 bases; J trimming: 5 bases; junction bases outside the gene matches: 6. The CDR3 sequence is CASSPDRGYYGYTF. The CDR3 coding sequence is TGTGCCAGCAGTCCTGACAGGGGGTATTATGGCTACACCTTC.

CDR3 sequence (DNA): TGTGCCAGCAACTATCTGGGGGGTACTAACTATGGCTACACCTTC. Protein: CASNYLGGTNYGYTF. The V gene is TRBV9, the J gene TRBJ1-2; possible D gene TRBD1, 5 bases. With 6 bases removed from V and 0 bases from J, the gap between germline ends came to 15 bases. The CDR3 has 15 residues. Germline-derived CDR1 and CDR2 are SGDLS and YYNGEE.